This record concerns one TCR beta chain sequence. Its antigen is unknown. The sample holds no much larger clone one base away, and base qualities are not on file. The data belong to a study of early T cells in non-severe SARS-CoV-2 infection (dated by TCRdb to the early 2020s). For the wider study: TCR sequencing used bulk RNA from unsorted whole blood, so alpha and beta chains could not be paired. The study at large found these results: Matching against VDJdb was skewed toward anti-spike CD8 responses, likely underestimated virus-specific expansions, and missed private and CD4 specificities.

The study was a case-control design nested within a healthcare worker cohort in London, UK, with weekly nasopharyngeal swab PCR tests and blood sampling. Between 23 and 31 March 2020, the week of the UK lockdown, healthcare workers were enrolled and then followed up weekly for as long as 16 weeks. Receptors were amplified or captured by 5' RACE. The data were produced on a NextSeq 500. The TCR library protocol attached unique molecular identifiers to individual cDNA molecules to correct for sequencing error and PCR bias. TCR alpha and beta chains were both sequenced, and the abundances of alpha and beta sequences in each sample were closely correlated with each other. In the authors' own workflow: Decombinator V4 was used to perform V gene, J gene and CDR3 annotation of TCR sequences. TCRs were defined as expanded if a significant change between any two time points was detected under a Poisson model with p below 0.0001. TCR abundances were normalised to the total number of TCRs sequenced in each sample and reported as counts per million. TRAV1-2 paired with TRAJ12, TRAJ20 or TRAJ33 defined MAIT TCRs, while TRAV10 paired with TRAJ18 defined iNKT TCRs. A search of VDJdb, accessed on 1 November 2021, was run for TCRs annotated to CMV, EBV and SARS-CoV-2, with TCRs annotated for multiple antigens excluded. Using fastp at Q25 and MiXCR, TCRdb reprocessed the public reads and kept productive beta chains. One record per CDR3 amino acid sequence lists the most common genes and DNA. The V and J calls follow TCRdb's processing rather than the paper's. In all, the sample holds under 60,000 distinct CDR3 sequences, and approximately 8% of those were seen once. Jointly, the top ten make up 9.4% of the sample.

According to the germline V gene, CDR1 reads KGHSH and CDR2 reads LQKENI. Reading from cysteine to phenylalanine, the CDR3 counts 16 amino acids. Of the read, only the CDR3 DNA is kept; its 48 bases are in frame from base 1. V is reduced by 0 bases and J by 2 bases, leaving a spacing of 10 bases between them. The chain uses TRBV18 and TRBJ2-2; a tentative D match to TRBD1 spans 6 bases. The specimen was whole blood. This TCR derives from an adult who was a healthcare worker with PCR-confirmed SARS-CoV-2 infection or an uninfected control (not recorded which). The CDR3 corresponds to CASSPPGTYNTGELFF. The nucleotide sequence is TGTGCCAGCTCACCACCGGGGACATATAACACCGGGGAGCTGTTTTTT.